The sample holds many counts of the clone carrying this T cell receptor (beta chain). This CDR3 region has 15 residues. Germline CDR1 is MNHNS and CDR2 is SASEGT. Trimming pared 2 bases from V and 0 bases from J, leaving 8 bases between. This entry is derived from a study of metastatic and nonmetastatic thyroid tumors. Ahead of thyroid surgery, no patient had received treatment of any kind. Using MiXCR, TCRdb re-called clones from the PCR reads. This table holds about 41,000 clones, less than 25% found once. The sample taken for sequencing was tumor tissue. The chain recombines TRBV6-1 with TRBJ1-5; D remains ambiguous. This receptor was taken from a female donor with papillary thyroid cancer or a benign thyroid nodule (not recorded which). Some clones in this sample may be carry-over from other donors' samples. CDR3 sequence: CASSEYGYSNQPQHF. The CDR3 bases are TGTGCCAGCAGTGAATACGGATATAGCAATCAGCCCCAGCATTTT.